This T cell receptor (beta chain) was recovered during a study of sequential checkpoint blockade in melanoma. Study information: Randomization was 1:1 between first-line nivolumab→ipilimumab and ipilimumab→nivolumab. Maintenance nivolumab came after either treatment sequence.

Sequencing was performed with immunoSEQ multiplex PCR; in TCRdb, only in-frame clones are kept and a portion is missing. The sample records more than 9,500 clones, 77% being singletons. V lost 5 bases, J lost 3 bases, and 10 bases stayed unmatched. CDR3 length: 16 residues. CDR1 is SEHNR, CDR2 FQNEAQ, per germline (reference sequence). Treatment of the sample: randomized to nivolumab then ipilimumab (arm A) or the reverse (arm B). DNA-damaging chemotherapy had not been given to any patient beforehand. The receptor's source is a human donor with melanoma. This specimen was CD8+ T cells sorted from blood (inferred from file names), taken from a patient given nivolumab and ipilimumab in sequence. The rearrangement joins TRBV7-9 to TRBJ2-5; 9 bases fit TRBD2. CDR3 DNA: TGTGCCAGCAGCAGGAGTAAATTAGCGGGAGAAGAGACCCAGTACTTC. It yields the protein CASSRSKLAGEETQYF.